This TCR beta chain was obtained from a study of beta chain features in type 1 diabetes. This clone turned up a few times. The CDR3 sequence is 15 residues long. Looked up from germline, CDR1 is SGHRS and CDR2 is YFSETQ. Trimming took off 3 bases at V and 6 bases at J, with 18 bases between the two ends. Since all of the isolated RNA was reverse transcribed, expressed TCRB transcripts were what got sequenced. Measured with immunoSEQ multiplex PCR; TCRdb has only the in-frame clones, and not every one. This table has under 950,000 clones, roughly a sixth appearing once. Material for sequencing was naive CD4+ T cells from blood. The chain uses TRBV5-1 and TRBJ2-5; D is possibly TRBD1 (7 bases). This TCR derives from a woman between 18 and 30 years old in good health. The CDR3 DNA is TGCGCCAGCAGCTCGGTGGCAGGGGGGAAAAAGACCCAGTACTTC. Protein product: CASSSVAGGKKTQYF. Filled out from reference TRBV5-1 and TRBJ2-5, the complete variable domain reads KAGVTQTPRYLIKTRGQQVTLSCSPISGHRSVSWYQQTPGQGLQFLFEYFSETQRNKGNFPGRFSGRQFSNSRSEMNVSTLELGDSALYLCASSSVAGGKKTQYFGPGTRLLVL.